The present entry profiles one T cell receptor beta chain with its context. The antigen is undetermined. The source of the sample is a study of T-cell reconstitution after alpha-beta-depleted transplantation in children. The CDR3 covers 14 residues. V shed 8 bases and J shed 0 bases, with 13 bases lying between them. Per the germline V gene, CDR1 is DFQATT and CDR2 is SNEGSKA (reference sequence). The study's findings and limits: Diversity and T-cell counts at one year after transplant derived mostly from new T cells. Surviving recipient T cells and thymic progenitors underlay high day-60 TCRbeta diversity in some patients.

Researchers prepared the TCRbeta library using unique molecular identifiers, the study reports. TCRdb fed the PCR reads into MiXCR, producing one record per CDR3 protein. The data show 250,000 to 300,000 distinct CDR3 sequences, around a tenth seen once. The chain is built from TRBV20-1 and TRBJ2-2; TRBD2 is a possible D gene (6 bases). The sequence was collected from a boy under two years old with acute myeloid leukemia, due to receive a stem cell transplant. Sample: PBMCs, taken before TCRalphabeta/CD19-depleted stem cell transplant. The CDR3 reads CSTKAGANTGELFF. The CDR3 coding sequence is TGCAGTACAAAAGCGGGCGCGAACACCGGGGAGCTGTTTTTT.